The source of this TCR beta chain is a study of regulatory T cells in long-lasting Graves disease (dated by TCRdb to about 2021). Describing the broader study: In the newly diagnosed Graves' disease group, patients had been taking antithyroid drugs for less than 3 months. Persistent Graves' disease patients were compared with newly diagnosed Graves' disease patients by peripheral blood TCR sequencing and RNA sequencing. The study took place in China and was registered as a clinical trial. A total of roughly 33 samples underwent TCR sequencing: about 13 from persistent and around 20 from newly diagnosed Graves' disease patients. What the study reported, not specific to this receptor: Preferential use of TRBV28, TRBJ1-2 and TRBJ2-5 was observed in persistent disease, whereas TRBV20-1 and TRBJ2-1 were favored in newly diagnosed disease. Patients with persistent disease shared more public clonotypes (fewer than 3,000) than newly diagnosed patients did (more than 900). The authors noted that the small sample size was a limitation that may lower accuracy. Sequencing and analysis were limited to the TCR beta chain. Only peripheral blood was studied, because thyroid tissue, the primary lesion, was inaccessible. Lower TCR Shannon entropy and fewer highly expanded clones were observed in persistent Graves' disease patients than in newly diagnosed patients, which suggested clonal expansion.

According to the study, the label for this sample's time point signals: newly diagnosed GD, antithyroid drugs for less than 3 months. RNA was extracted from PBMCs in TRIzol for both TCR sequencing and RNA sequencing. The diagnosis of Graves' disease followed American Thyroid Association guidelines. The patients came from an endocrinology department in Xi'an, China. From each patient, about 8.9 milliliters of peripheral blood was collected into an EDTA anticoagulant tube. Ficoll Paque Plus density gradient separation was used to isolate PBMCs, and no further T cell sorting was performed. RNA quality was checked with an Agilent 2100 Bioanalyzer and agarose gel, and concentration with a NanoDrop 2000. The cysteine opens and the phenylalanine closes a CDR3 of 11 amino acids. The read is trimmed to its CDR3 DNA, 33 bases read in frame from base 1. V loses 8 bases of germline sequence and J loses 5 bases, and the interval between the two ends is 10 bases. The germline V gene sets CDR1 to MNHNS and CDR2 to SASEGT.

The library was produced with multiplex PCR. For sequencing, an Illumina HiSeq 4000 was employed. To build TCR beta libraries, CDR3 regions were amplified by Arm-PCR using iRepertoire HTBI primers. PCR products were gel purified before sequencing. The authors' pipeline ran thus. Gene usage analysis of CDR3 amino acid clonotypes relied on the approximately 60 TRBV and around 14 TRBJ segments identified across samples. COPE and FqMerger were used to merge filtered high-quality paired reads into contigs. BLAST was used to align contigs to the IMGT TRBV, TRBD and TRBJ reference genes, and CDR3 was defined following IMGT. Highly expanded clones were defined as clonotypes with a frequency above 0.1%. Shannon entropy was used to measure repertoire diversity, and the Gini coefficient was used to measure V-J evenness. A clonotype was considered public if more than one individual shared it. The public reads were reanalyzed by TCRdb: fastp trimming at Q25, MiXCR alignment, in-frame beta chains only. Every distinct CDR3 protein forms one entry, paired with its most common genes and DNA. TCRdb, rather than the study authors, made the V and J calls. This sample gives some 500,000 distinct CDR3 sequences in total; roughly 12% of them show up just once. Of the sample, 10% is held by the ten largest clones.

About this clonotype itself: It lacks a known antigen. Base qualities are missing; no much larger clone stands one base away.

The same specimen was also included in a second study, on T cells in Graves' hyperthyroidism and ophthalmopathy. The second study reports: Stable Graves' hyperthyroidism was defined as the absence of progression to ophthalmopathy over 18 months of follow-up. Hyperthyroidism patients were newly diagnosed, with disease duration under 2 months, and aged 18 to 65 years. Any patient with an uncontrolled infection, another autoimmune disease, pregnancy or lactation was excluded. Diagnoses were based on clinical symptoms, serum thyroxine and TRAb, thyroid ultrasound and orbital computed tomography. For the first round of RT-PCR on the TCR CDR3, the HTBI primer set was used together with the Qiagen OneStep RT-PCR kit. Most expanded thyroid clonotypes (frequency above 0.001) were also detected in blood, suggesting blood repertoires may reflect thyroid immune responses. Ophthalmopathy was separated from stable hyperthyroidism by a 13 V-J signature model, with about 88% sensitivity and 81% to 83% specificity obtained in cross-validation and 80%/75% obtained in testing. During validation, the model predicted progression to ophthalmopathy a median of roughly six months ahead of onset, with around 70% sensitivity and under 85% specificity. A discovery cohort of roughly 96 patients, roughly 40 with Graves' ophthalmopathy and more than 55 with stable Graves' hyperthyroidism, was used to find distinguishing TCR V-J signatures. Whether ophthalmopathy could be predicted prospectively was tested in an independent validation cohort made up of approximately 19 hyperthyroidism patients plus 17 patients who later progressed to ophthalmopathy. The roughly 94 discovery patients were randomly split 7:3 into training and test sets. Thyroid tissue and blood T-cell repertoires from roughly six Graves' hyperthyroidism patients were also compared in the study. After blood sampling, hyperthyroidism patients were treated with methimazole at a starting dose of 30 mg daily, and ophthalmopathy patients were treated with high-dose intravenous methylprednisolone. Libraries were constructed in a second round of multiplex PCR, after which size selection and purification were carried out. Libraries were sequenced paired-end with 100 bp reads on an Illumina HiSeq2000. SOAPnuke was used to process the raw data, throwing out any read that contained adapters or uncalled bases, had a mean Phred below 15, or lacked an exact constant-primer or identifier match. COPE v1.2.5 was used to merge high-quality paired reads, and clonotypes were defined as unique nucleotide sequences. MiTCR v1.1 was used to align the clonotypes against IMGT TRBV, TRBD and TRBJ reference segments. Only V-J combinations with frequency above 0.0001, covering 99% to 99.2% of repertoires, were analysed. A TCS score was defined as the ratio of F50 (clonal expansion) to E x V (chaos), with BLOSUM62-based TCRdist applied between CDR3 peptides within each V-J. Welch's t-statistics and random forest reduced around 510 V-J features to 13, which were used in a naive Bayes classifier (R e1071). No statistical method was used to fix the sample size in advance, and group allocation was not hidden from the investigators. The paper reports TCR Vbeta CDR3 sequencing of roughly 140 peripheral blood samples: under 45 ophthalmopathy, under 85 hyperthyroidism and 17 progressor patients.

The chain was built from TRBV6-1 and TRBJ2-7; the D gene remains uncertain. Material: peripheral blood mononuclear cells (PBMCs), obtained at new diagnosis, from a patient treated with antithyroid drugs. The receptor's source is a man aged 30 to 45 with Graves disease. Donor details come from another sample of the same person, matched by shared clones. In nucleotide form, the sequence is TGTGCCAGCCATCATGACAACGAGCAGTACTTC. The encoded protein is CASHHDNEQYF.